Shown below are 4 T cell receptor beta chains from a single sample sequenced in a study of blood T cell repertoires in COVID-19. The repertoire was sequenced with immunoSEQ multiplex PCR; TCRdb's copy has only in-frame clones and lacks some. The sample has 90,000 to 150,000 clones, 65% to 90% seen once. The sequencing sample was made of peripheral blood. All receptors come from a human donor in a cohort sampled during active COVID-19.

The chain carries TRBV3-1 (or the pseudogene TRBV3-2) and TRBJ2-2; D is perhaps TRBD2 (6 bases). The germline V gene encodes CDR1 LGHDT and CDR2 YNNKEL (reference sequence). Trimming stripped 4 bases from V and 1 base from J, with 13 bases between. The CDR3 covers 16 residues. The CDR3 nucleotides read TGTGCCAGCAGCCTCCTATCCGGGGGGAACACCGGGGAGCTGTTTTTT. Translation: CASSLLSGGNTGELFF.

There are a few counts of this clone. The chain employs TRBV7-9 and TRBJ1-2; D may be TRBD1 (6 bases). Trimming stripped 5 bases from V and 7 bases from J, with 20 bases between. This CDR3 region has 15 residues. Germline CDR1 SEHNR, CDR2 FQNEAQ (reference sequence). The CDR3 protein is CASSATGTRGLGYTF. The CDR3 DNA reads as TGTGCCAGCAGCGCTACAGGGACACGGGGTCTTGGCTACACCTTC.

This chain uses TRBV6-5 with TRBJ2-5; possible D gene TRBD2, 6 bases. This CDR3 has 15 amino acids. V lost 2 bases to trimming and J lost 0 bases, with 10 bases between them. Germline loops: CDR1 MNHEY, CDR2 SVGAGI. CDR3 coding DNA: TGTGCCAGCAGTTACGGCCCGGGGGACCAAGAGACCCAGTACTTC. Translation: CASSYGPGDQETQYF.

J is TRBJ2-7 and V is TRBV18; 10 bases map to TRBD2. Trimming cost V 4 bases and J 4 bases; bases outside gene matches: 10. Germline V gene sequence: CDR1 KGHSH, CDR2 LQKENI. This CDR3 region has 16 residues. Here the CDR3 DNA reads TGTGCCAGCTCACTAGGGGCCGGGACTAGCGTGTACGAGCAGTACTTC. Its protein is CASSLGAGTSVYEQYF.